The present TCR beta chain was sequenced within a study of siplizumab effects on memory and regulatory T cells. Study results and caveats: Naive T cells, seemingly more diverse than memory cells, seemed major alloresponse contributors.

The germline V gene has CDR1 SGDLS and CDR2 YYNGEE. Trimming left V 2 bases short and J 7 bases short, with 18 bases between. This CDR3 comprises 15 residues. The method was immunoSEQ multiplex PCR; TCRdb's version includes in-frame clones alone and lacks a portion of them. In the table there are 95,000 to 130,000 clones, roughly 94% of which are singletons. On this clone itself: Its antigen is undetermined.

Source material: non-Treg CD4+ T cells sorted from blood. The J gene is TRBJ1-2, the V gene TRBV9; D perhaps matches TRBD1 (5 bases). This clonotype originated in a human donor in good health. The CDR3 here is CASSVRDRAYRGYTF. The CDR3 bases are TGTGCCAGCAGCGTCCGGGACCGAGCCTATCGTGGCTACACCTTC.